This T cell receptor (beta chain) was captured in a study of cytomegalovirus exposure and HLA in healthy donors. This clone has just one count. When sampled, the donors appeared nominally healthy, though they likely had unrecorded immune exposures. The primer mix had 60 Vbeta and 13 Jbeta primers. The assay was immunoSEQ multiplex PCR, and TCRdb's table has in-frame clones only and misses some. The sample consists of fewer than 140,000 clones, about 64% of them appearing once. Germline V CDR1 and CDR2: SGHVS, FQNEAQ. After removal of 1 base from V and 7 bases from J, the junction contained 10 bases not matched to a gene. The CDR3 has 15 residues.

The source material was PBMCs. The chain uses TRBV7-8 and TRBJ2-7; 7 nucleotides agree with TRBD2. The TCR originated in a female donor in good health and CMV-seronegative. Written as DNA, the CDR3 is TGTGCCAGCAGCTTAGTAGGTCTAGCGGCGGGGGAGCAGTACTTC. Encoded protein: CASSLVGLAAGEQYF. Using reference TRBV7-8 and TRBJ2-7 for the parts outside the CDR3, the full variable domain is GAGVSQSPRYKVAKRGQDVALRCDPISGHVSLFWYQQALGQGPEFLTYFQNEAQLDKSGLPSDRFFAERPEGSVSTLKIQRTQQEDSAVYLCASSLVGLAAGEQYFGPGTRLTVT.